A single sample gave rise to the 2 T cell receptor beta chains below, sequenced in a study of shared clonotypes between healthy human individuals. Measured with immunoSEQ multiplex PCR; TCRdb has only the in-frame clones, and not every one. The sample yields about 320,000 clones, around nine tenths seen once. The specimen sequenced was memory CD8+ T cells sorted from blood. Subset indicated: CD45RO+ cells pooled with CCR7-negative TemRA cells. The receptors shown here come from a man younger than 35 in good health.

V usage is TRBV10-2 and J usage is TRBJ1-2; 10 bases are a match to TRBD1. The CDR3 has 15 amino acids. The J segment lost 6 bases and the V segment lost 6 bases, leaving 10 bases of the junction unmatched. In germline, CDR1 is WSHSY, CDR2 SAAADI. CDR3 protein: CASRRRDRGDDGYTF. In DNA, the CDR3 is TGCGCCAGCAGACGCAGGGACAGGGGCGACGATGGCTACACCTTC.

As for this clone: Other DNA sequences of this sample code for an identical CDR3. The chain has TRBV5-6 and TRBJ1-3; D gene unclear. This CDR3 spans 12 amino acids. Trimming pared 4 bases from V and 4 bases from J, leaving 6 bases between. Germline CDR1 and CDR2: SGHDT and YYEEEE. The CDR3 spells CASSLGGNTIYF. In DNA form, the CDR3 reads TGTGCCAGCAGCCTTGGGGGAAACACCATATATTTT.